This TCR beta chain was documented in a study of control samples from healthy donors and cancer patients (dated by TCRdb to the early 2020s). Germline trimming amounts to 3 bases on V and 6 bases on J, with 6 as the count of junction bases outside the gene matches. The germline V gene (reference sequence) specifies MNHEY as CDR1 and SMNVEV as CDR2. Measured from the cysteine to the phenylalanine, the CDR3 is 15 residues long. The only DNA kept is the CDR3, 45 bases in frame from the first base. Library creation used the immunoSEQ multiplex PCR assay. TCRdb holds this immuneACCESS table with in-frame rearrangements only. Some clones are missing; in checked studies, unresolved V genes explain under half, and the rest has no known cause. The sample includes approximately 83,000 clones, with approximately 95% observed a single time. Over 1.3% of the sample comes from the top ten. The table lists this clone with a few counts. This clone's antigen is unknown. Base qualities are not provided; no much larger clone lies one nucleotide away.

The receptor was derived from a woman in her 30s in good health. Recombination connected TRBV27 to TRBJ2-7; 12 bases in the middle match TRBD2. Sample: blood. The CDR3 is CASSFRTSGIGEQYF. The sequenced DNA: TGTGCCAGCAGTTTTAGGACTAGCGGGATTGGCGAGCAGTACTTC.